One and the same sample provided the 5 T cell receptor beta chains below, sequenced in a study of a mutant IDH1 vaccine in newly diagnosed glioma. Sequencing was performed with immunoSEQ multiplex PCR; in TCRdb, only in-frame clones are kept and a portion is missing. The repertoire consists of 40,000 to 55,000 clones, with 65% to 85% occurring once and the leading ten covering roughly 6.3%. This sample's time point: week 35, safety follow-up. With topical imiquimod, each dose of the vaccine consisted of 300 ug of mutant IDH1 20-mer peptide. No antigen has been assigned to these receptors. The material sequenced was PBMCs, taken from a glioma patient whose treatment included an IDH1 peptide vaccine. These receptors were collected from a man aged 35-49 years with glioma.

The chain links TRBV19 to TRBJ1-6; D not resolved. The germline V and J ends were trimmed by 0 bases and 8 bases, with 11 bases remaining between them. The germline V gene encodes CDR1 LNHDA and CDR2 SQIVND (reference sequence). The CDR3 is made up of 15 amino acids. DNA for the CDR3: TGTGCCAGTAGTATAGATCAAAGGACTGATTCACCCCTCCACTTT. It is translated as CASSIDQRTDSPLHF.

This clone appeared a single time. The chain has TRBV5-1 and TRBJ1-4; tentative D call: TRBD1 (5 bases). There are 15 residues in the CDR3. Trimming removed 0 bases at V and 8 bases at J, with 14 bases between. CDR1 and CDR2 (germline): SGHRS, YFSETQ. As DNA, the CDR3 is TGCGCCAGCAGCTTGGCGCTCAGGGAGAAAGAAAAACTGTTTTTT. Its translation is CASSLALREKEKLFF.

The V gene is TRBV5-6, the J gene TRBJ2-1; 7 bases are a match to TRBD1. After removal of 6 bases from V and 1 base from J, the junction contained 10 bases not matched to a gene. This CDR3 has 16 amino acids. Germline V CDR1 and CDR2: SGHDT, YYEEEE. The CDR3 sequence: CASNTMGQSSYNEQFF. The CDR3 coding sequence is TGTGCCAGCAATACTATGGGACAGTCGTCCTACAATGAGCAGTTCTTC.

This clone has a single count. The rearrangement joins TRBV6-1 to TRBJ1-4; D remains unclear. The CDR3 has 13 residues. Germline loops: CDR1 MNHNS, CDR2 SASEGT. V lost 2 bases to trimming and J lost 8 bases, with 9 bases between them. This chain's CDR3 is CASSERVGEKLFF. The CDR3 DNA follows: TGTGCCAGCAGTGAAAGGGTGGGAGAAAAACTGTTTTTT.

The chain combines TRBV14 with TRBJ2-1; TRBD2 matches at 7 bases. With 2 bases clipped from V and 9 bases from J, the junction kept 7 bases outside the gene matches. The CDR3 covers 14 residues. Germline V gene lookup returns CDR1 SGHDN and CDR2 FVKESK. In DNA form, the CDR3 reads TGTGCCAGCAGCCAATGGGAGGGAGCTATTGAGCAGTTCTTC. Amino acids: CASSQWEGAIEQFF.